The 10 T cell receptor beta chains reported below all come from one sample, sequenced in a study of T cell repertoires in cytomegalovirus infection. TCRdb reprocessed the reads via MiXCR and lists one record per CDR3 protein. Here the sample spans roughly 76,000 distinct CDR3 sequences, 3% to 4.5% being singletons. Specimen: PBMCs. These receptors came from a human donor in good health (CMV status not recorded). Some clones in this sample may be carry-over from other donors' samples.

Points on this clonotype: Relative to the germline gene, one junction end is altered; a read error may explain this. CDR3 sequence reads: CASMQGSGFRNQPLHF. The CDR3 bases are TGTGCCAGCATGCAGGGTTCGGGCTTTCGCAATCAGCCCCTGCATTTT. The gene calls are TRBV27 and TRBJ1-5, with D possibly TRBD1 on 5 matching bases. Germline assignment: CDR1 MNHEY and CDR2 SMNVEV (reference sequence). The CDR3 spans 16 residues.

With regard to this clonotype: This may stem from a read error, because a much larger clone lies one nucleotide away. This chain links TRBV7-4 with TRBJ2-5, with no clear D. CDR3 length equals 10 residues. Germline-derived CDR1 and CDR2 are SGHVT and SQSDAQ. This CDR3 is CPSSSGTQYF. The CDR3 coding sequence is TGTCCCAGCAGCTCGGGGACCCAGTACTTC.

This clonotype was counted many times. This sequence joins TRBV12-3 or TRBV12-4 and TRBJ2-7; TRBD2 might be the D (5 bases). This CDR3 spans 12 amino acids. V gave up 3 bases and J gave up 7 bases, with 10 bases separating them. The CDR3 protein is CASSFRRREQYF. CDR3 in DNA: TGTGCCAGCAGTTTTCGAAGGAGGGAGCAGTACTTC.

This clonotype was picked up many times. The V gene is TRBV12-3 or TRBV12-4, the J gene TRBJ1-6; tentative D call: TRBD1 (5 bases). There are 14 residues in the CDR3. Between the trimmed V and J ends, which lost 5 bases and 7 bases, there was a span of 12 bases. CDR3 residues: CASSAGSENSPLHF. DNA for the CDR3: TGTGCCAGCAGTGCAGGGTCCGAGAATTCACCCCTCCACTTT.

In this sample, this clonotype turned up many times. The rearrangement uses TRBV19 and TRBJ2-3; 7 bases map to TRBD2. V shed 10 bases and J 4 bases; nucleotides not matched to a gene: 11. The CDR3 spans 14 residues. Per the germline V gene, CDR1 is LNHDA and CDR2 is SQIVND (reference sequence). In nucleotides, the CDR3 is TGTGCCACGAACCCCGGCGGGGGATCAGATACGCAGTATTTT. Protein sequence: CATNPGGGSDTQYF. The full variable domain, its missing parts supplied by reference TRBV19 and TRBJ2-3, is DGGITQSPKYLFRKEGQNVTLSCEQNLNHDAMYWYRQDPGQGLRLIYYSQIVNDFQKGDIAEGYSVSREKKESFPLTVTSAQKNPTAFYLCATNPGGGSDTQYFGPGTRLTVL.

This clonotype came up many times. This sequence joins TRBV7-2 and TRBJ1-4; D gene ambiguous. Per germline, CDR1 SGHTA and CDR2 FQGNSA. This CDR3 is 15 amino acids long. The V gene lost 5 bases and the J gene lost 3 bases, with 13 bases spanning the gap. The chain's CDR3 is CASSLSDVPNEKLFF. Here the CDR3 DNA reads TGTGCCAGCAGCCTGTCGGATGTTCCTAATGAAAAACTGTTTTTT.

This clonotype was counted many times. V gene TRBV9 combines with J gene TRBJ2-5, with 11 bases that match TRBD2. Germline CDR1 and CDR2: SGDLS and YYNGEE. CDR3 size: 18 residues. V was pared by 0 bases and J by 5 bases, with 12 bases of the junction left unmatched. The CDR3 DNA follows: TGTGCCAGCAGCGTAGGTCGGCTAGCGGGGGGCCGAACGGAGACCCAGTACTTC. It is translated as CASSVGRLAGGRTETQYF. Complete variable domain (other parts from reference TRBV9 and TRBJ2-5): DSGVTQTPKHLITATGQRVTLRCSPRSGDLSVYWYQQSLDQGLQFLIQYYNGEERAKGNILERFSAQQFPDLHSELNLSSLELGDSALYFCASSVGRLAGGRTETQYFGPGTRLLVL.

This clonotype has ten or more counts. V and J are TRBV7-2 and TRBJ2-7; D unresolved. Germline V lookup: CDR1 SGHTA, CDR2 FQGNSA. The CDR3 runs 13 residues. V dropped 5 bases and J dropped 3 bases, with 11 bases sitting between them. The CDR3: CASSRAPDYEQYF. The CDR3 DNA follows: TGTGCCAGCAGCCGTGCACCCGACTACGAGCAGTACTTC.

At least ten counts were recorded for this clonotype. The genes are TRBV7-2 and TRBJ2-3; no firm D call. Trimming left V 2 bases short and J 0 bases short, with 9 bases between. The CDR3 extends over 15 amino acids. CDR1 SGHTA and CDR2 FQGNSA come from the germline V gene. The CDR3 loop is CASSLMGSSTDTQYF. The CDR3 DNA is TGTGCCAGCAGCTTAATGGGCAGTAGCACAGATACGCAGTATTTT.

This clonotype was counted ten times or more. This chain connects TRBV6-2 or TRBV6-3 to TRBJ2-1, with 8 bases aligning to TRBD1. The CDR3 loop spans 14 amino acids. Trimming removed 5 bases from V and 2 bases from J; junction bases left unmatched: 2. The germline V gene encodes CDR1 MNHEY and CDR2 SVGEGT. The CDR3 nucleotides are TGTGCCAGCAGTGAGACAGGGGCCTACAATGAGCAGTTCTTC. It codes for CASSETGAYNEQFF.